The 31 T cell receptor beta chains listed next were all sequenced from one sample in a study of PD-1 blockade in classical Hodgkin lymphoma. Relapse was seen in all patients after autologous stem cell transplantation, and brentuximab vedotin exposure was variable. Negative selection with magnetic separation was used to purify CD4+ T cells from thawed PBMCs. Clones were read by immunoSEQ multiplex PCR, and TCRdb kept only the in-frame ones, dropping some. The sample contains over 7,000 clones, about 74% of which appear only once. The source material was CD4+ T cells from blood, sampled at baseline. These receptors were obtained from a human donor with classical Hodgkin lymphoma.

This rearrangement joins TRBV5-1 to TRBJ2-3; the D gene could be TRBD1 or TRBD2 (6 bases each). This CDR3 contains 15 residues. Germline-derived CDR1 and CDR2 are SGHRS and YFSETQ. The V gene lost 2 bases and the J gene lost 8 bases, with 18 bases spanning the gap. The CDR3 spells CASSFMGLSQGTQYF. For the CDR3, the DNA is TGCGCCAGCAGCTTCATGGGACTCTCACAGGGTACGCAGTATTTT.

The rearrangement joins TRBV30 to TRBJ1-6, with D maybe TRBD1 (5 bases). The germline V gene has CDR1 GTSNPN and CDR2 SVGIG (reference sequence). The CDR3 has 14 residues. Between the trimmed V and J ends, which lost 0 bases and 7 bases, there was a span of 10 bases. This chain's CDR3 is CAWSVGTANSPLHF. CDR3 DNA: TGTGCCTGGAGTGTAGGGACGGCAAATTCACCCCTCCACTTT.

The chain joins TRBV29-1 to TRBJ2-2; D unresolved. Germline values: CDR1 SQVTM, CDR2 ANQGSEA. CDR3 length: 13 residues. The V and J ends lost 5 bases and 1 base respectively, with 8 bases between them. The CDR3 nucleotides read TGCAGCGTTTACACGGGGAACACCGGGGAGCTGTTTTTT. Its protein product is CSVYTGNTGELFF.

The count of this clone is one. V and J are TRBV28 and TRBJ2-3; D uncertain. This CDR3 has 14 residues. Trimming took 4 bases from V and 2 from J, leaving 10 bases between them. In germline, CDR1 is MDHEN, CDR2 SYDVKM. The CDR3 coding sequence is TGTGCCAGCAGTTCTCCCTTGAACACAGATACGCAGTATTTT. Translation gives CASSSPLNTDTQYF.

A single count supports this clone. The rearrangement joins TRBV6-5 to TRBJ2-7, with no clear D. The V gene's germline CDR1 is MNHEY and CDR2 SVGAGI. CDR3 length: 13 amino acids. V lost 0 bases to trimming and J lost 1 base, with 4 bases between them. The chain's CDR3 is CASSYSGSYEQYF. The CDR3 bases are TGTGCCAGCAGTTACTCAGGGTCCTACGAGCAGTACTTC.

The rearrangement joins TRBV9 to TRBJ2-7; D unresolved. The CDR3 runs 14 residues. Trimming shortened V by 0 bases and J by 6 bases, and 13 bases separated the two germline ends. From germline, CDR1 is SGDLS and CDR2 YYNGEE. The DNA for the CDR3 is TGTGCCAGCAGCGTAGGGAATAGCAGGTCCGAGCAGTACTTC. This encodes CASSVGNSRSEQYF.

The CDR3 loop reads CASSPTGTDTQYF. CDR3 bases: TGTGCCAGCTCACCAACAGGCACAGATACGCAGTATTTT. J is TRBJ2-3 and V is TRBV18; D unclear. Per the germline V gene, CDR1 is KGHSH and CDR2 is LQKENI. CDR3 length: 13 residues. Between the trimmed V and J ends, which lost 2 bases and 1 base, there was a span of 4 bases.

A few counts support this clone. V is TRBV10-3 and J is TRBJ1-1; D is ambiguous. CDR3 length: 12 amino acids. Germline CDR1 ENHRY, CDR2 SYGVKD. V was cut by 11 bases and J by 1 base, with 11 bases left in between. The CDR3 DNA reads TGTGCCCCGCGCGGGAGGAACACTGAAGCTTTCTTT. It specifies CAPRGRNTEAFF.

The chain recombines TRBV19 with TRBJ2-1, with 9 bases lining up with TRBD2. The CDR3 extends over 15 amino acids. The V gene end was trimmed by 5 bases and the J gene end by 6 bases; junction bases not matched to a gene: 8. Germline V gene data show CDR1 as LNHDA and CDR2 as SQIVND (reference sequence). DNA for the CDR3: TGTGCCAGTAGTGACGGGGCGGGAGGGCGCAATGAGCAGTTCTTC. Its protein product is CASSDGAGGRNEQFF. Together with reference TRBV19 and TRBJ2-1, the CDR3 gives the full variable domain: DGGITQSPKYLFRKEGQNVTLSCEQNLNHDAMYWYRQDPGQGLRLIYYSQIVNDFQKGDIAEGYSVSREKKESFPLTVTSAQKNPTAFYLCASSDGAGGRNEQFFGPGTRLTVL.

The chain has TRBV5-6 and TRBJ1-2, with D uncertain. V gave up 7 bases and J gave up 0 bases, with 10 bases separating them. Germline CDR1 is SGHDT and CDR2 is YYEEEE. The CDR3 is 13 residues long. The CDR3 DNA sequence: TGTGCCAGCGTACAGCGGTCTAACTATGGCTACACCTTC. Protein product: CASVQRSNYGYTF. Full variable domain (remainder filled in from reference TRBV5-6 and TRBJ1-2): DAGVTQSPTHLIKTRGQQVTLRCSPKSGHDTVSWYQQALGQGPQFIFQYYEEEERQRGNFPDRFSGHQFPNYSSELNVNALLLGDSALYLCASVQRSNYGYTFGSGTRLTVV.

The chain uses TRBV5-5 and TRBJ1-4; a possible D gene is TRBD1 (5 bases). The V end lost 6 bases, the J end lost 3 bases, and 15 bases lay between the germline ends. The CDR3 is 15 residues long. Per the germline V gene, CDR1 is SGHKS and CDR2 is YYEKEE (reference sequence). The CDR3: CASTLGGTANEKLFF. The CDR3, as DNA: TGTGCCAGCACCCTGGGCGGGACCGCTAATGAAAAACTGTTTTTT.

CDR3 region: CASSLADRGGTGELFF. CDR3 DNA: TGTGCCAGCAGTTTGGCTGACAGGGGAGGGACCGGGGAGCTGTTTTTT. This chain uses TRBV28 with TRBJ2-2; the D gene is possibly TRBD1 (8 bases). The V gene's germline CDR1 is MDHEN and CDR2 SYDVKM. The V end was cut by 3 bases, the J end by 5 bases, with 16 bases between. This CDR3 spans 16 amino acids.

V and J are TRBV6-6 and TRBJ1-6, with no clear D. This CDR3 is built from 16 residues. Germline loops: CDR1 MNHNY, CDR2 SVGAGI (reference sequence). Trimming removed 5 bases at V and 2 bases at J, with 13 bases between. The CDR3 DNA is TGTGCCAGCAGTGCCCTAGGGTTAACCTATAATTCACCCCTCCACTTT. Translated: CASSALGLTYNSPLHF.

This rearrangement joins TRBV30 to TRBJ1-5; no firm D call. Germline CDR1 and CDR2: GTSNPN and SVGIG (reference sequence). This CDR3 spans 13 amino acids. V was trimmed by 1 base and J by 3 bases, leaving 7 bases between them. The CDR3 is CAWSGSPNQPQHF. The CDR3 region has the DNA TGTGCCTGGAGTGGCTCTCCCAATCAGCCCCAGCATTTT.

This clone was counted between two and nine times. The chain couples TRBV6-6 to TRBJ1-4; 7 nucleotides align to TRBD1. Germline loops: CDR1 MNHNY, CDR2 SVGAGI (reference sequence). V shed 5 bases and J 1 base; nucleotides not matched to a gene: 4. The CDR3 runs to 15 residues. CDR3 loop: CASSPGTVTNEKLFF. The CDR3 DNA is TGTGCCAGCAGTCCCGGGACAGTAACTAATGAAAAACTGTTTTTT.

V gene TRBV19 combines with J gene TRBJ2-2; 11 bases are shared with TRBD1. Germline CDR1 LNHDA, CDR2 SQIVND (reference sequence). The CDR3 has 14 amino acids. The ends lost 8 bases at V and 5 bases at J; junction bases unmatched: 4. This CDR3 reads CASAGTGGTGELFF. The DNA for the CDR3 is TGTGCCAGTGCCGGGACAGGGGGTACCGGGGAGCTGTTTTTT.

V usage is TRBV5-1 and J usage is TRBJ2-1; 10 bases line up with TRBD2. The CDR3 loop spans 15 amino acids. Per germline, CDR1 SGHRS and CDR2 YFSETQ. Germline trimming cut 5 bases from V and 2 bases from J; bases unmatched to any gene: 4. CDR3 in amino acids: CASRLAGDAYNEQFF. The DNA of the CDR3 is TGCGCCAGCAGGCTAGCGGGAGATGCCTACAATGAGCAGTTCTTC.

The genes are TRBV19 and TRBJ2-3; 13 bases are a match to TRBD2. Germline lookup yields CDR1 LNHDA and CDR2 SQIVND (reference sequence). Trimming removed 5 bases from V and 4 bases from J; junction bases left unmatched: 12. CDR3 length: 18 residues. The CDR3 here is CASSPARTSGGFADTQYF. CDR3 nucleotides: TGTGCCAGTAGTCCAGCAAGGACTAGCGGGGGATTCGCAGATACGCAGTATTTT.

The DNA of the CDR3 is TGTGCCAGCAGTTCCGCGGGGGGCTGGCAGTATTTT. This translates into CASSSAGGWQYF. V and J are TRBV27 and TRBJ2-3; 8 nucleotides line up with TRBD2. The CDR3 is 12 residues long. Germline V gene sequence: CDR1 MNHEY, CDR2 SMNVEV (reference sequence). V dropped 4 bases and J dropped 11; count of bases not matched to a gene: 5.

This chain links TRBV6-1 with TRBJ2-2, with 9 bases that match TRBD2. The CDR3 length is 15 residues. CDR1 and CDR2 (germline): MNHNS, SASEGT. The V gene end was trimmed by 6 bases and the J gene end by 4 bases; junction bases not matched to a gene: 6. The CDR3 DNA reads as TGTGCCAGCAGGGCGGGACTAGCTCTCACCGGGGAGCTGTTTTTT. Its translation: CASRAGLALTGELFF.

The chain links TRBV10-3 to TRBJ2-2; 9 bases are shared with TRBD1. The V segment lost 10 bases and the J segment 1 base; nucleotides outside the gene matches: 4. The germline V gene encodes CDR1 ENHRY and CDR2 SYGVKD. The CDR3 loop spans 14 amino acids. DNA for the CDR3: TGTGCCACCTCGGACAGGGGGAACACCGGGGAGCTGTTTTTT. It yields the protein CATSDRGNTGELFF.

V is TRBV6-1 and J is TRBJ1-1; maybe TRBD1 (5 bases). The CDR3 length is 13 residues. The germline V gene encodes CDR1 MNHNS and CDR2 SASEGT. V lost 7 bases and J lost 1, with 10 bases in between. The CDR3 sequence: CASNRQPNTEAFF. CDR3 sequence (DNA): TGTGCCAGCAATAGACAGCCGAACACTGAAGCTTTCTTT.

This clone was observed a few times. This rearrangement joins TRBV5-1 to TRBJ1-1; the match to TRBD1 covers 8 bases. J lost 5 bases, V lost 4 bases, and 7 bases had no gene match. CDR3 length: 14 residues. Per germline, CDR1 SGHRS and CDR2 YFSETQ. CDR3 sequence: CASSLRTGRTEAFF. Written as DNA, the CDR3 is TGCGCCAGCAGCCTCAGGACAGGGAGAACTGAAGCTTTCTTT. Full variable domain (remainder filled in from reference TRBV5-1 and TRBJ1-1): KAGVTQTPRYLIKTRGQQVTLSCSPISGHRSVSWYQQTPGQGLQFLFEYFSETQRNKGNFPGRFSGRQFSNSRSEMNVSTLELGDSALYLCASSLRTGRTEAFFGQGTRLTVV.

In its sample, this clone was seen a few times. The chain links TRBV10-3 to TRBJ1-1; D is possibly TRBD1 (5 bases). The V end lost 8 bases, the J end lost 0 bases, and 7 bases lay between the germline ends. CDR1 is ENHRY and CDR2 is SYGVKD in the germline V gene. The CDR3 sequence is 12 residues long. CDR3 bases: TGTGCCATCGGGGCGGTGAACACTGAAGCTTTCTTT. Protein: CAIGAVNTEAFF.

This chain links TRBV7-9 with TRBJ1-3; TRBD1 is a possible D gene (5 bases). Trimming pared 5 bases from V and 0 bases from J, leaving 11 bases between. Germline-derived CDR1 and CDR2 are SEHNR and FQNEAQ (reference sequence). This CDR3 contains 15 residues. CDR3 in amino acids: CASSQGSYSGNTIYF. In nucleotides, the CDR3 is TGTGCCAGCAGCCAGGGATCCTACTCTGGAAACACCATATATTTT.

The chain recombines TRBV5-1 with TRBJ1-3, with TRBD1 as a possible D gene (5 bases). Germline CDR1 reads SGHRS; CDR2 reads YFSETQ. The CDR3 is 16 residues long. V dropped 4 bases and J dropped 1 base, with 15 bases sitting between them. CDR3 sequence (DNA): TGCGCCAGCAGCCGAAGAGGTCGGGGGTCTGGAAACACCATATATTTT. Protein sequence: CASSRRGRGSGNTIYF.

This clone was observed a handful of times. The chain joins TRBV5-1 to TRBJ1-1; D perhaps matches TRBD1 (6 bases). Germline V lookup: CDR1 SGHRS, CDR2 YFSETQ. V dropped 3 bases and J dropped 4 bases, with 10 bases sitting between them. This CDR3 contains 13 residues. The CDR3 DNA reads as TGCGCCAGCAGCTCGGGACAAGGCACTGAAGCTTTCTTT. Amino acids: CASSSGQGTEAFF.

The chain combines TRBV7-2 with TRBJ2-7; 7 bases are shared with TRBD1. The germline CDR1 and CDR2 sequences are SGHTA and FQGNSA. After removal of 5 bases from V and 3 bases from J, the junction contained 7 bases not matched to a gene. The CDR3 has 14 residues. CDR3 nucleotide sequence: TGTGCCAGCAGCCCCAGACAGGGTGGCTACGAGCAGTACTTC. Amino acids: CASSPRQGGYEQYF.

The chain recombines TRBV10-1 with TRBJ2-7; TRBD2 matches at 10 bases. The CDR3 spans 18 residues. Germline CDR1 is WNHNN and CDR2 is SYGVQD (reference sequence). V lost 8 bases to trimming and J lost 0 bases; unmatched junction nucleotides: 16. The CDR3 here is CASPPYSHSGGPSYEQYF. The CDR3 nucleotides read TGCGCCAGCCCTCCCTACTCGCATAGCGGGGGGCCCTCCTACGAGCAGTACTTC.

J is TRBJ1-1 and V is TRBV18; 9 nucleotides line up with TRBD1. This CDR3 contains 12 residues. V lost 4 bases to trimming and J lost 8 bases; unmatched junction nucleotides: 2. CDR1 and CDR2 from the germline V gene are KGHSH and LQKENI. This CDR3 is CASSLQGAEAFF. CDR3 in DNA: TGTGCCAGCTCACTACAGGGGGCCGAAGCTTTCTTT.

The chain employs TRBV2 and TRBJ2-7; D ambiguous. CDR3 length: 11 amino acids. Trimming removed 4 bases at V and 3 bases at J, with 4 bases between. Germline V gene sequence: CDR1 SNHLY, CDR2 FYNNEI. As DNA, the CDR3 is TGTGCCAGCAGTGGGCACTACGAGCAGTACTTC. This encodes CASSGHYEQYF.